The sequence of this T cell receptor (beta chain) was determined in a study of blood T cell repertoires in COVID-19. Turning to the study itself: From the United States, Italy and Spain came samples of acute and convalescent COVID-19. Sample material is recorded as cDNA or gDNA derived from T cells, B-cell-depleted T cells, or PBMCs.

In the original processing: Researchers report that nucleated cell counts were estimated from reference gene primer amplification. Profiled with immunoSEQ multiplex PCR; TCRdb holds only in-frame clones, not every one. V, J and clone size derive from that table, while D and trimming were established from the DNA sequence. This table has around 45,000 clones, 83% appearing once. Trimming took 6 bases from V and 2 from J; bases not matched to a gene: 4. Germline CDR1 and CDR2: MNHNY and SVGAGI (reference sequence). This CDR3 is built from 13 residues. The sequenced sample was peripheral blood. The sequence was collected from a man older than 75 in a cohort sampled during active COVID-19. The gene calls are TRBV6-6 and TRBJ2-7; 7 bases are a match to TRBD2. CDR3 region: CASRQAGAYEQYF. CDR3 nucleotide sequence: TGTGCCAGCAGGCAGGCGGGGGCCTACGAGCAGTACTTC.